The TCR beta chain under discussion was sequenced for a study of beta chain features in type 1 diabetes. This clone was observed a handful of times. The antigen is unknown. The CDR3 has 14 residues. Germline V CDR1 and CDR2: SQVTM, ANQGSEA. V was trimmed by 2 bases and J by 6 bases, leaving 16 bases between them. Study-level results: A cDNA-based sequencing approach could over-represent cells with high TCR expression. A moderate, significant TCRB CDR3 shortening appeared in type 1 diabetes across four CD4+ subsets.

All of the isolated RNA was reverse transcribed, so expressed TCRB transcripts were sequenced. The repertoire was sequenced with immunoSEQ multiplex PCR; TCRdb's copy has only in-frame clones and lacks some. In the table there are 450,000 or so clones, around 10% of which are singletons. The sample taken for sequencing was naive CD4+ T cells from blood. This chain uses TRBV29-1 with TRBJ1-1; D remains ambiguous. This TCR was sampled from a woman younger than 30 in good health. The CDR3 sequence: CSVEYEGVFAEAFF. The CDR3 DNA reads as TGCAGCGTTGAATACGAGGGTGTATTCGCTGAAGCTTTCTTT. The complete variable domain, with remaining parts taken from reference TRBV29-1 and TRBJ1-1, reads SAVISQKPSRDICQRGTSLTIQCQVDSQVTMMFWYRQQPGQSLTLIATANQGSEATYESGFVIDKFPISRPNLTFSTLTVSNMSPEDSSIYLCSVEYEGVFAEAFFGQGTRLTVV.